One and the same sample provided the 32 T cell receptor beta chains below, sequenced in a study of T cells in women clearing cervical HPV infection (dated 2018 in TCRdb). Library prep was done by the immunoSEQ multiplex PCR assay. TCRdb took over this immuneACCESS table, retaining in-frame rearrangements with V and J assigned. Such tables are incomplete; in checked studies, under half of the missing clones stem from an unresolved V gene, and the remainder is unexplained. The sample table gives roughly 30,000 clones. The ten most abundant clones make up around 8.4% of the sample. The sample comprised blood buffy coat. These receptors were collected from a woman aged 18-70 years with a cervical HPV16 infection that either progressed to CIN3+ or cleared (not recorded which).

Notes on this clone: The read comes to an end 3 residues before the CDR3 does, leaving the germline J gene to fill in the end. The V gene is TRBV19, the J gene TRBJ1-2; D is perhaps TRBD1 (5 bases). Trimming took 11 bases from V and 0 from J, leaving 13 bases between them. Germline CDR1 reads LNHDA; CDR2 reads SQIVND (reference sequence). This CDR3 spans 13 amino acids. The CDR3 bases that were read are TGTGCCGCAGCAGGGATTCCTAACTATGGC. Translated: CAAAGIPNYG. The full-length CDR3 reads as CAAAGIPNYGYTF.

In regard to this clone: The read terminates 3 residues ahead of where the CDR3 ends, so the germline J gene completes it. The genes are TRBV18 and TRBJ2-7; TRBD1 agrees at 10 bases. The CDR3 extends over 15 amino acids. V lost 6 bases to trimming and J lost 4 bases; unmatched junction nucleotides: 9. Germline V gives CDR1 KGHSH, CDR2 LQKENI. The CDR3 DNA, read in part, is TGTGCCAGCTCTTCGGAGACAGGGGGCGCGTACGAG. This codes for CASSSETGGAYE. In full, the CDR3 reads CASSSETGGAYEQYF.

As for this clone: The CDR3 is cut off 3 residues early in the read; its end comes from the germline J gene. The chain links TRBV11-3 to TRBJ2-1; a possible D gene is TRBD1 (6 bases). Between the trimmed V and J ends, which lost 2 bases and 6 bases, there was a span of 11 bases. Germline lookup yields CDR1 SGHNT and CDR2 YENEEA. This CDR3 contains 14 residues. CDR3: CASSLHRAFNEQFF. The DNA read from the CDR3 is TGTGCCAGCAGCTTACACAGGGCCTTCAATGAG. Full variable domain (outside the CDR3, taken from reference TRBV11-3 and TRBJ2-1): EAGVVQSPRYKIIEKKQPVAFWCNPISGHNTLYWYLQNLGQGPELLIRYENEEAVDDSQLPKDRFSAERLKGVDSTLKIQPAELGDSAVYLCASSLHRAFNEQFFGPGTRLTVL.

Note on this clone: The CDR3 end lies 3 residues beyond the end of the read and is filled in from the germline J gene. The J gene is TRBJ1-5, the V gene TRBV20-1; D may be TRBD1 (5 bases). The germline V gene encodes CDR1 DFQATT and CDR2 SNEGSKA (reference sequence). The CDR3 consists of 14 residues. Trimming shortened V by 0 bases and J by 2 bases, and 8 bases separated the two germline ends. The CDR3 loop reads CSARDGGGNQPQHF. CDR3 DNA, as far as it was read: TGCAGTGCTAGAGATGGAGGGGGCAATCAGCCC.

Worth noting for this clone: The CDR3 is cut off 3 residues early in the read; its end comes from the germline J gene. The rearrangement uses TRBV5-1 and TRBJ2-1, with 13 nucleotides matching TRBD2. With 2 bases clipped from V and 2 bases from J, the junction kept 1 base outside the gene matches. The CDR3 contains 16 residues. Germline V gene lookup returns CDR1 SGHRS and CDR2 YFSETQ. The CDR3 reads CASSLTSGGAYNEQFF. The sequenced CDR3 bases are TGCGCCAGCAGCTTAACTAGCGGGGGGGCCTACAATGAG.

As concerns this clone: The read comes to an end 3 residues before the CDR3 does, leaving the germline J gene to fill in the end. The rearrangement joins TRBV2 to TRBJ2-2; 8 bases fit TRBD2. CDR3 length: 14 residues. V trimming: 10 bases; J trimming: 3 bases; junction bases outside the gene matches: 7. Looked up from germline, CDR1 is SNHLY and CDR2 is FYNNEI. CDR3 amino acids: CAIKGLDDTGELFF. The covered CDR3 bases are TGTGCCATTAAGGGACTAGACGACACCGGGGAG.

The sequenced part of the CDR3 DNA is TGTGCCACCAGTGATACGGGGGGGCAGAACGGTGAG. It translates to CATSDTGGQNGE. In full, the CDR3 reads CATSDTGGQNGEQFF. This rearrangement joins TRBV24-1 to TRBJ2-1, with 8 bases fitting TRBD2. Sequencing ends 3 residues short of the CDR3 end; the germline J gene provides the rest. J was trimmed by 9 bases and V by 3 bases; bases with no gene match: 9. The CDR3 is 15 residues long. The germline CDR1 and CDR2 sequences are KGHDR and SFDVKD.

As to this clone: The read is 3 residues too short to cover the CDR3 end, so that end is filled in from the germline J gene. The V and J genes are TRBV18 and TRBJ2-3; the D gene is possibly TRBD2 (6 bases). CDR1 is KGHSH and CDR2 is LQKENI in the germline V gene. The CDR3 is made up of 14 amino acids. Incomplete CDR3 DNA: TGTGCCAGCTCACCTGTGGAGGGGAGTGAGACG. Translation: CASSPVEGSET. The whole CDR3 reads CASSPVEGSETQYF.

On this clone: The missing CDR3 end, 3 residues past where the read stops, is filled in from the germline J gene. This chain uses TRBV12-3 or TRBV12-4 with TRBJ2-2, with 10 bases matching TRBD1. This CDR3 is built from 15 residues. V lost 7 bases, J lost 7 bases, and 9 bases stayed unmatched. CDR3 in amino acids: CASTRDRGHSGELFF. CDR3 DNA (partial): TGTGCCAGCACCCGAGACAGGGGGCATAGCGGGGAG.

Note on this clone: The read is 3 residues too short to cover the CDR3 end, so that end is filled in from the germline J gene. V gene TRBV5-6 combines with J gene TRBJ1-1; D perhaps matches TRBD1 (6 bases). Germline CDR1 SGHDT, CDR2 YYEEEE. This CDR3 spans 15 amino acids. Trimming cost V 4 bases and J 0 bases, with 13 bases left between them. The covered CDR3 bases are TGTGCCAGCAGCCGTGAACAGGGAATGAACACTGAA. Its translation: CASSREQGMNTE. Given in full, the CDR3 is CASSREQGMNTEAFF.

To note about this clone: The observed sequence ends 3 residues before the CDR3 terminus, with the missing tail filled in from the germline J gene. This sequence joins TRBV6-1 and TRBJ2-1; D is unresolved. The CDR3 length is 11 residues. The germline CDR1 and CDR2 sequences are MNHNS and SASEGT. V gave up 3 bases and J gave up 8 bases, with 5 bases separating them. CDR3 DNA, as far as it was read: TGTGCCAGCAGTGATGTCGATGAG. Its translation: CASSDVDE. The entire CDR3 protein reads CASSDVDEQFF.

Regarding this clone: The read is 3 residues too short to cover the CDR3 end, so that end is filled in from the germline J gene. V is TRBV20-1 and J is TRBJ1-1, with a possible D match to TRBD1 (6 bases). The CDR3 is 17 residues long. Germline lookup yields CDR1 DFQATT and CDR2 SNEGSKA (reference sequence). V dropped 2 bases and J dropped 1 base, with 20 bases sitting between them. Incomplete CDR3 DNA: TGCAGTGCTAGAAACCGTCTAGCTGGGACATCGAACACTGAA. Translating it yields CSARNRLAGTSNTE. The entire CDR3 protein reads CSARNRLAGTSNTEAFF.

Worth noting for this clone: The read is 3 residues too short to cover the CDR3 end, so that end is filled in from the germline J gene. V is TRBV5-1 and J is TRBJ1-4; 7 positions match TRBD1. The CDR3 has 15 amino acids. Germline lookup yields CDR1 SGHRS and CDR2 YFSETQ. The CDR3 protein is CASSLTGQNNSPLFF. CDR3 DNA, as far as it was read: TGCGCCAGCAGCTTGACGGGACAGAATAATTCACCA.

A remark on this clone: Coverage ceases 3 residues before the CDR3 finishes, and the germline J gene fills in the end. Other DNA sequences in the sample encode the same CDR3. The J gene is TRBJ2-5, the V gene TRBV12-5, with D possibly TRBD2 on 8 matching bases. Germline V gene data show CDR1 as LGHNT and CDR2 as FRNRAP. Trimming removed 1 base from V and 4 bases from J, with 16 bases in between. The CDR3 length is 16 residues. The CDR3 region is CASGLEGAGGRETQYF. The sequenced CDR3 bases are TGTGCTAGTGGTTTGGAGGGGGCGGGAGGTAGAGAGACC.

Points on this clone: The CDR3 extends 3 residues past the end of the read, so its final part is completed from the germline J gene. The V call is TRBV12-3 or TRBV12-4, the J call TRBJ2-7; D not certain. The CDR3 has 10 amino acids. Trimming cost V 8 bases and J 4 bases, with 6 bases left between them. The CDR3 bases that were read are TGTGCCAGCGGCCAATACGAG. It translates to CASGQYE. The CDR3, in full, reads CASGQYEQYF.

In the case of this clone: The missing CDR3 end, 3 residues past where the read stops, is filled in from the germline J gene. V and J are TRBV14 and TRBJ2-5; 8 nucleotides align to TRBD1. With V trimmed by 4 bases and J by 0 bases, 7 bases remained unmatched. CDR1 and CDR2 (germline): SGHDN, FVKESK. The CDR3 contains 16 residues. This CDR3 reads CASSRVRDRYQETQYF. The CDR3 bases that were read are TGTGCCAGCAGCCGCGTCCGGGACAGGTACCAAGAGACC.

The DNA read from the CDR3 is TGTGCCAGCTCACCGATAGCGGGAGTCAGAGATACG. Its translation is CASSPIAGVRDT. The whole CDR3 protein reads CASSPIAGVRDTQYF. The chain is built from TRBV18 and TRBJ2-3; the match to TRBD2 covers 9 bases. The CDR3 end is not reached by the read, which stops 3 residues before it; the germline J gene fills it in. J gave up 5 bases and V 3 bases, and 6 bases lay outside the gene matches. This CDR3 is 15 amino acids long. CDR1 is KGHSH, CDR2 LQKENI, per germline.

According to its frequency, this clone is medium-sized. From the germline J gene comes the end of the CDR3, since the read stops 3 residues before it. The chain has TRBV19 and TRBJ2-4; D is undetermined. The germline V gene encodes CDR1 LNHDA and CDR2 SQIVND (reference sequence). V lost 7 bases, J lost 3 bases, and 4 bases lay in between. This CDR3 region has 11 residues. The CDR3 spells CASTGKNIQYF. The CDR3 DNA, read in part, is TGTGCCAGTACCGGCAAAAACATT.

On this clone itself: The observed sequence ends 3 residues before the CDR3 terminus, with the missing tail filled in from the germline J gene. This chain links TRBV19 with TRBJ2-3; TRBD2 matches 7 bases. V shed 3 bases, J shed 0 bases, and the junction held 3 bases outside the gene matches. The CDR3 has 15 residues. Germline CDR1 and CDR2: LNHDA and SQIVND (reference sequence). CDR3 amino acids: CASSMLAVSTDTQYF. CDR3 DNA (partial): TGTGCCAGTAGTATGCTAGCGGTAAGCACAGATACG.

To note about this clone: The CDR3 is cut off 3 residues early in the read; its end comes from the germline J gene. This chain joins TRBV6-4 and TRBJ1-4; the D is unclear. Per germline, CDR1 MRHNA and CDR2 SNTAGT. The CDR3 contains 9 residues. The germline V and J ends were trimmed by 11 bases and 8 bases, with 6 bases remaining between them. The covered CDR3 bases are TGTGCCCCATTGGAAAAA. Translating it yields CAPLEK. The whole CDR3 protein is CAPLEKLFF.

CDR3 in amino acids: CSVSAGRGQQETQYF. CDR3 bases read: TGCAGCGTATCTGCGGGCAGGGGGCAGCAAGAGACC. The chain uses TRBV29-1 and TRBJ2-5, with TRBD1 matching 8 bases. The read ends 3 residues before the CDR3 terminus; that terminus is restored from the germline J gene. This CDR3 has 15 residues. From germline, CDR1 is SQVTM and CDR2 ANQGSEA. Trimming removed 6 bases from V and 2 bases from J; junction bases left unmatched: 11.

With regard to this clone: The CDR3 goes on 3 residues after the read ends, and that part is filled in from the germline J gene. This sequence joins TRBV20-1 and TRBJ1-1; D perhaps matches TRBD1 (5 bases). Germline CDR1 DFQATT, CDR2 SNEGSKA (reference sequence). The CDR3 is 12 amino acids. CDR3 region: CSAGGRVLGAFF. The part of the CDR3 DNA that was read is TGCAGTGCGGGGGGTAGGGTGTTGGGA.

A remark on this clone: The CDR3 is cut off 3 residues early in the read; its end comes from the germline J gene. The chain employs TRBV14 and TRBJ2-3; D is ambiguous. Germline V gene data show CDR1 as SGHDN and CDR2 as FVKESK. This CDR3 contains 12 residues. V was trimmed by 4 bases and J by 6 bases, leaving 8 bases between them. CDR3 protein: CASSLRADTQYF. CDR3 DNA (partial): TGTGCCAGCAGCCTACGAGCGGATACG. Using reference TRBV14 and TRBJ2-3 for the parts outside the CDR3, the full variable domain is EAGVTQFPSHSVIEKGQTVTLRCDPISGHDNLYWYRRVMGKEIKFLLHFVKESKQDESGMPNNRFLAERTGGTYSTLKVQPAELEDSGVYFCASSLRADTQYFGPGTRLTVL.

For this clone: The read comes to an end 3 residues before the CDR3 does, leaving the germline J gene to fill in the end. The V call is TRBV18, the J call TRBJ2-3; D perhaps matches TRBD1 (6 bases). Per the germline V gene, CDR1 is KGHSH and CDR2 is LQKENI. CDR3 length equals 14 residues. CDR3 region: CASSPGVIGQPQYF. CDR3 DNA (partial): TGTGCCAGCTCACCGGGAGTGATAGGACAGCCG.

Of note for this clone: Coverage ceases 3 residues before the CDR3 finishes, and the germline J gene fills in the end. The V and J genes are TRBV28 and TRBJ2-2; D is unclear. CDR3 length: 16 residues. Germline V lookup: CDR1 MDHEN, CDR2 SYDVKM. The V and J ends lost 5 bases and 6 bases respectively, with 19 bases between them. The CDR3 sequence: CASSARHGSLPGELFF. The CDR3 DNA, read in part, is TGTGCCAGCAGTGCCCGACACGGATCCTTGCCCGGGGAG. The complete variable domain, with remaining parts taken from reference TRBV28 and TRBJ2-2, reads DVKVTQSSRYLVKRTGEKVFLECVQDMDHENMFWYRQDPGLGLRLIYFSYDVKMKEKGDIPEGYSVSREKKERFSLILESASTNQTSMYLCASSARHGSLPGELFFGEGSRLTVL.

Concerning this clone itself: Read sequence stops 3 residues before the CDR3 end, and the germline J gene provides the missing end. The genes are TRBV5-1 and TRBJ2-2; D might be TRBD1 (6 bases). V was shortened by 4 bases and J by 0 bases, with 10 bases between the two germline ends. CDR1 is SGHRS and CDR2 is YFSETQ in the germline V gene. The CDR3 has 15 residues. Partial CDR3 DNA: TGCGCCAGCAGCCAGACAGGCGCGAACACCGGGGAG. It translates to CASSQTGANTGE. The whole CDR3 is CASSQTGANTGELFF.

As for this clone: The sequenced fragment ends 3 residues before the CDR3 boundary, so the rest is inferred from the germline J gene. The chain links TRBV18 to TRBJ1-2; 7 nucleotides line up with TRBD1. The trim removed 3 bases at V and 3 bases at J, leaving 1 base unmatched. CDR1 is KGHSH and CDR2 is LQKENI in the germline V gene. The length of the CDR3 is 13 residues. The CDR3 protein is CASSPGTDYGYTF. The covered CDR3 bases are TGTGCCAGCTCACCCGGGACAGACTATGGC.

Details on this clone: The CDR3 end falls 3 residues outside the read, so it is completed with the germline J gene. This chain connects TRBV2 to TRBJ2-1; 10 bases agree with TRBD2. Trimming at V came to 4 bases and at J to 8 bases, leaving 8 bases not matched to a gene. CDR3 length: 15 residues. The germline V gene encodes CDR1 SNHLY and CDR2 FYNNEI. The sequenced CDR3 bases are TGTGCCAGCAGTGGTGTACTAGCGGGACTTGATGAG. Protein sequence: CASSGVLAGLDE. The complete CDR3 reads CASSGVLAGLDEQFF.

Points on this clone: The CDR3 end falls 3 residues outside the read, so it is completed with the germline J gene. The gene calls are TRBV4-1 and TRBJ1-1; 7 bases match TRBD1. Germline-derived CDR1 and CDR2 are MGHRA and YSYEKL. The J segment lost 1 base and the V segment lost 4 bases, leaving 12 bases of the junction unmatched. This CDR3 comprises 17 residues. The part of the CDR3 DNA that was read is TGCGCCAGCAGCCCTTTGCGTGGACAGGATTCGAACACTGAA. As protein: CASSPLRGQDSNTE. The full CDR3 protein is CASSPLRGQDSNTEAFF.

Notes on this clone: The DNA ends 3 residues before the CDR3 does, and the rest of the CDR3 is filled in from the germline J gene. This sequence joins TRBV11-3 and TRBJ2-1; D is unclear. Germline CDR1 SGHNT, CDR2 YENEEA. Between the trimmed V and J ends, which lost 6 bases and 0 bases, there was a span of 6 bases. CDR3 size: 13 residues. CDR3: CASRSNSYNEQFF. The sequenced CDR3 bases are TGTGCCAGCAGGTCAAACTCCTACAATGAG.

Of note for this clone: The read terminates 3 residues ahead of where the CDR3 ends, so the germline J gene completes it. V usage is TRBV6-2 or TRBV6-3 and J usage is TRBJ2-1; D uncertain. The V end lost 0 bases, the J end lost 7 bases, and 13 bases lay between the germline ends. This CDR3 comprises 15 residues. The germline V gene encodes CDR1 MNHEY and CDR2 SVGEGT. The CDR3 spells CASSYSKGRSNEQFF. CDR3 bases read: TGTGCCAGCAGTTACTCGAAGGGCCGGAGTAATGAG.

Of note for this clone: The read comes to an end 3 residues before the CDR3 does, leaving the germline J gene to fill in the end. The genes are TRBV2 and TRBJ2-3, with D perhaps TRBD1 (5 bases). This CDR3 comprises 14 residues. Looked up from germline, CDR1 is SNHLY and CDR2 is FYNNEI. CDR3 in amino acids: CASSDRIENQPQYF. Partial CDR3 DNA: TGTGCCAGCAGCGACAGAATCGAGAATCAGCCG. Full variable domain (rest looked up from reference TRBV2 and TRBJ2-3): EPEVTQTPSHQVTQMGQEVILRCVPISNHLYFYWYRQILGQKVEFLVSFYNNEISEKSEIFDDQFSVERPDGSNFTLKIRSTKLEDSAMYFCASSDRIENQPQYFGPGTRLTVL.